This T cell receptor beta chain emerged from a study of blood T cell repertoires in COVID-19. Study overall: Whether acute or convalescent, the COVID-19 samples came from the United States, Italy and Spain.

The germline V gene has CDR1 SEHNR and CDR2 FQNEAQ (reference sequence). V was pared by 1 base and J by 4 bases, with 12 bases between. The CDR3 covers 15 residues. Original analysis: Reference gene primer amplification in the assay estimated nucleated cell counts. Sequenced by immunoSEQ multiplex PCR; TCRdb stores in-frame clones only, minus some. V, J and clone size were drawn from that table, and D and trimming were deduced from the DNA. The sample carries about 160,000 clones, about 86% recorded once. The origin of this receptor is a man aged 50-60 years with active or convalescent COVID-19. V gene TRBV7-9 combines with J gene TRBJ2-3, with a weak D call TRBD1 (6 bases). Source material: peripheral blood. CDR3 in DNA: TGTGCCAGCAGCTTAGTCGTTGGGGGCGCAGATACGCAGTATTTT. Translating it yields CASSLVVGGADTQYF.